This T cell receptor beta chain was sequenced for a study of T cell clonotyping in hematopoietic cell transplantation (dated by TCRdb to about 2021). With regard to the full study: Pretransplant samples from recipients were collected after cytoreduction. A total of some 130 blood samples were collected in the study from a few dozen consecutive transplant recipients and their related donors. Recruitment of patients was conducted between late 2015 and January 2017, and follow-up was continued until September 2020 or death. What the work shows at the level of the full study, not this receptor alone: A decrease in recipient TCR diversity was observed after transplant, and a progressive increase in pathologically expanded clonotypes was seen from day 30 to day 180. Recipient repertoires showed only a small fraction of overlap with donor repertoires, and over 97% appeared de novo at the given depth. The sample size was limited, and because cells were not sorted, the contributions of CD4 and CD8 repertoires could not be separated. Inverse Simpson Index values from donors and from recipients before transplant predicted broader TCR repertoire diversity after transplant.

Sample time point, as interpreted from the label and publication: recipient sample about 28 days before transplant, after cytoreduction. Blood from recipients was drawn roughly 28 days before transplant, then again at days 30, 100 and 180 after transplant. Nuclei Lysis Solution was used to extract genomic DNA from fresh or cryopreserved unfractionated peripheral blood mononuclear cells. Sequences MGHRA (CDR1) and YSYEKL (CDR2) are obtained from the germline V gene. From its cysteine to its phenylalanine, the CDR3 spans 15 amino acids. The retained sequence is limited to the CDR3, 45 bases, with the frame set at the first base. V lost 0 bases and J lost 0 bases; the stretch between them is 6 bases long. In regard to this clone: It has no known antigen specificity. Per-base quality was not reported, and no clone a single base away is much larger than it.

TCR beta CDR3 regions were amplified from genomic DNA with the immunoSEQ assay, a bias-controlled multiplex PCR using V- and J-specific primers. In a second PCR step, the CDR3 amplicons were tagged with a proprietary barcode plus Illumina adapter sequences. An Illumina MiSeq instrument was used for sequencing of the CDR3 libraries. The study's own analysis went as follows. immunoSEQ Analyzer 3.0 was used for export and quality control, with R Bioconductor and Immunarch used for downstream analyses. Repertoire metrics were calculated using only productive rearrangements within the normalized downsampled data set. In the normalized cohort, clonotypes with more than 5 templates were defined as pathologically expanded. Repertoire diversity was measured with the Inverse Simpson Index. The non-normalized data set was used for CMV-specificity analyses so that all clonotypes could be captured. The source is immuneACCESS, and TCRdb retained only in-frame sequences with V and J called. Part of the clones is not carried over; for the studies checked, unresolved V genes explain less than half of this, and the remainder is unexplained. V, J and clone size are those of that table, while D and trimming were read from the DNA. The sample table lists about 36,000 clones, 95% of them with a count of one. In total, the top ten clones hold around 1.5% of the sample.

Sample: peripheral blood mononuclear cells, taken before stem cell transplant. The V and J genes are TRBV4-1 and TRBJ1-3; no D segment can be confidently identified. The receptor was derived from a man aged 40-50 years with chronic myeloid leukemia. Some clones in this sample may be carry-over from other donors' samples. The CDR3 corresponds to CASSQDRTSGNTIYF. DNA sequence: TGCGCCAGCAGCCAAGACAGGACCTCTGGAAACACCATATATTTT.